This T cell receptor (beta chain) was identified in a study of cytomegalovirus exposure and HLA in healthy donors. PCR was performed using 60 Vbeta and 13 Jbeta primers. The data were produced by immunoSEQ multiplex PCR, yet TCRdb's version contains in-frame clones alone and is incomplete. The sample lists about 210,000 clones; roughly 82% were seen once. V was clipped by 0 bases and J by 0 bases; unmatched bases: 7. Per the germline V gene, CDR1 is SGHRS and CDR2 is YFSETQ. The CDR3 spans 17 residues. The receptor's source is a man aged 40-49 years in good health and CMV-seropositive. Material for sequencing was PBMCs. The genes are TRBV5-1 and TRBJ2-3; 7 bases map to TRBD1. The CDR3 loop is CASSLDPDRVSTDTQYF. CDR3 sequence (DNA): TGCGCCAGCAGCTTGGACCCCGACAGGGTGAGCACAGATACGCAGTATTTT.